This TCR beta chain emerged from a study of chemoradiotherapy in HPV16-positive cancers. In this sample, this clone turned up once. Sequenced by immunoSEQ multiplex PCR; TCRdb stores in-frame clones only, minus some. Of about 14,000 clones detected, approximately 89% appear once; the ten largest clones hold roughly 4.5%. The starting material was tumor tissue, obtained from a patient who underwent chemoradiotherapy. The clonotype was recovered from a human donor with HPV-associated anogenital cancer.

The CDR3 DNA sequence: TGTGCCAGCAGCCCCGGGGCGGCAGAGCGAGCTTTCTTT. It encodes CASSPGAAERAFF. The chain employs TRBV7-3 and TRBJ1-1, with TRBD1 as a possible D gene (5 bases). Germline-derived CDR1 and CDR2 are SGHTA and FQGTGA. The CDR3 loop spans 13 amino acids. V was clipped by 5 bases and J by 10 bases, with 17 bases between them.